The 15 T cell receptor beta chains below come from one sample, sequenced in a study of CD8 T cells in ankylosing spondylitis. Broader study findings: Blood of patients with ankylosing spondylitis appeared to be characterized by a TCR beta motif of about eight highly homologous variants.

Their antigens are not known. TCRdb reanalysed the 5' RACE reads using MiXCR and keeps one entry per CDR3 protein. The sample includes approximately 440,000 distinct CDR3 sequences, roughly a sixth of them seen just once. Sequenced material: blood, either unsorted or a sorted T cell fraction (not recorded which). Receptors were obtained from a male donor with ankylosing spondylitis.

This clonotype was counted ten times or more. This chain uses TRBV7-2 with TRBJ2-3, with 8 bases aligning to TRBD2. This CDR3 spans 16 amino acids. The V gene end was trimmed by 7 bases and the J gene end by 2 bases; junction bases not matched to a gene: 11. Germline CDR1 reads SGHTA; CDR2 reads FQGNSA. The CDR3 DNA reads as TGTGCCAGCACTTTATCCGGGACTAGTTTCACAGATACGCAGTATTTT. Translating gives CASTLSGTSFTDTQYF.

The chain links TRBV10-2 to TRBJ2-2; TRBD2 agrees at 8 bases. The CDR3 loop spans 16 amino acids. The V gene's germline CDR1 is WSHSY and CDR2 SAAADI. V shed 1 base and J 3 bases; nucleotides not matched to a gene: 4. The chain's CDR3 is CASSEFPGGDTGELFF. The CDR3 coding sequence is TGCGCCAGCAGTGAGTTTCCGGGGGGGGACACCGGGGAGCTGTTTTTT.

The chain has TRBV27 and TRBJ2-7, with 9 bases lining up with TRBD1. V lost 7 bases and J lost 4; bases outside the gene matches: 5. CDR1 is MNHEY and CDR2 is SMNVEV in the germline V gene (reference sequence). The CDR3 covers 13 residues. The CDR3: CASTGTGNYEQYF. The CDR3 DNA reads as TGTGCCAGCACCGGGACAGGGAATTACGAGCAGTACTTC.

The chain combines TRBV7-9 with TRBJ2-5, with D unresolved. Germline V gene lookup returns CDR1 SEHNR and CDR2 FQNEAQ (reference sequence). The V end was cut by 4 bases, the J end by 5 bases, with 11 bases between. The CDR3 is made up of 13 amino acids. DNA of the CDR3: TGTGCCAGCAGCTCACCTGGTCGGGAGACCCAGTACTTC. Protein: CASSSPGRETQYF.

There are many counts of this clonotype. J is TRBJ2-2 and V is TRBV29-1; D possibly corresponds to TRBD1 (5 bases). V was trimmed by 3 bases and J by 2 bases, leaving 10 bases between them. The CDR3 is made up of 14 amino acids. Germline V CDR1 and CDR2: SQVTM, ANQGSEA. In DNA, the CDR3 is TGCAGCGTTGATTCTGACAGAAACACCGGGGAGCTGTTTTTT. Protein product: CSVDSDRNTGELFF.

With respect to this clonotype: A much larger clone differs from this one at a single base, so this may be a read error. This chain links TRBV12-3 or TRBV12-4 with TRBJ1-3; D is unclear. The CDR3 runs 15 residues. The CDR3 loop reads CASRLGSLSRNTIYF. The CDR3 bases are TGTGCCAGCAGATTAGGGTCACTTTCTAGAAACACCATATATTTT.

The chain is built from TRBV20-1 and TRBJ2-1; 7 nucleotides align to TRBD1. CDR3 size: 14 residues. J lost 1 base, V lost 7 bases, and 7 bases had no gene match. In germline, CDR1 is DFQATT, CDR2 SNEGSKA (reference sequence). In DNA form, the CDR3 reads TGCAGTGGGGACAGTCATGGGTCCTACAATGAGCAGTTCTTC. It is translated as CSGDSHGSYNEQFF.

This clonotype has only a few counts. The chain joins TRBV6-2 or TRBV6-3 to TRBJ2-1, with 10 bases lining up with TRBD2. From germline, CDR1 is MNHEY and CDR2 SVGEGT. The CDR3 runs 13 residues. V was pared by 6 bases and J by 6 bases, with 2 bases of the junction left unmatched. CDR3: CASSRLAGNEQFF. CDR3 sequence (DNA): TGTGCCAGCAGCCGACTAGCGGGCAATGAGCAGTTCTTC.

The chain has TRBV7-6 and TRBJ1-1, with TRBD1 matching over 7 bases. Germline V CDR1 and CDR2: SGHVS, FNYEAQ. J was trimmed by 3 bases and V by 7 bases; bases with no gene match: 5. The CDR3 has 13 residues. The CDR3 reads CASTTGTDTEAFF. Here the CDR3 DNA reads TGTGCCAGCACCACCGGGACAGACACTGAAGCTTTCTTT. Full variable domain (outside the CDR3, taken from reference TRBV7-6 and TRBJ1-1): GAGVSQSPRYKVTKRGQDVALRCDPISGHVSLYWYRQALGQGPEFLTYFNYEAQQDKSGLPNDRFSAERPEGSISTLTIQRTEQRDSAMYRCASTTGTDTEAFFGQGTRLTVV.

The chain combines TRBV12-3 or TRBV12-4 with TRBJ2-5, with D maybe TRBD1 (6 bases). This CDR3 is 15 amino acids long. The V end lost 5 bases, the J end lost 2 bases, and 15 bases lay between the germline ends. The chain's CDR3 is CASSLTGKGQETQYF. The CDR3 DNA reads TGTGCCAGCAGTCTAACAGGGAAGGGGCAAGAGACCCAGTACTTC.

The rearrangement links TRBV10-2 to TRBJ2-7; D gene unclear. V was cut by 6 bases and J by 2 bases, with 11 bases left in between. The germline V gene has CDR1 WSHSY and CDR2 SAAADI. The length of the CDR3 is 13 residues. CDR3 in DNA: TGCGCCAGCAGATCGGATAAGACCTACGAGCAGTACTTC. This gives the protein CASRSDKTYEQYF.

This clonotype appeared a few times. V and J are TRBV9 and TRBJ2-1; 12 bases are shared with TRBD2. The CDR3 consists of 17 residues. V gave up 3 bases and J gave up 3 bases; unmatched junction bases: 7. CDR1 and CDR2 from the germline V gene are SGDLS and YYNGEE. CDR3 amino acids: CASSARLAGDRYNEQFF. The DNA of the CDR3 is TGTGCCAGCAGCGCCCGACTAGCGGGAGACCGCTACAATGAGCAGTTCTTC.

This clonotype was seen only a few times. This chain links TRBV9 with TRBJ2-1; 8 nucleotides match TRBD2. The CDR3 contains 16 residues. Germline V gives CDR1 SGDLS, CDR2 YYNGEE. V was clipped by 4 bases and J by 9 bases; unmatched bases: 15. DNA of the CDR3: TGTGCCAGCAGCACAGAGCGGGAGCCCTTAATGACTGAGCAGTTCTTC. It yields the protein CASSTEREPLMTEQFF. The full variable domain, with the rest looked up from reference TRBV9 and TRBJ2-1, is DSGVTQTPKHLITATGQRVTLRCSPRSGDLSVYWYQQSLDQGLQFLIQYYNGEERAKGNILERFSAQQFPDLHSELNLSSLELGDSALYFCASSTEREPLMTEQFFGPGTRLTVL.

The chain links TRBV20-1 to TRBJ2-5, with 14 bases that match TRBD2. The length of the CDR3 is 16 residues. V was pared by 6 bases and J by 5 bases, with 11 bases of the junction left unmatched. CDR1 and CDR2 from the germline V gene are DFQATT and SNEGSKA (reference sequence). The CDR3 DNA follows: TGCAGTGCGGTTCGAGGGACTAGCGGGAGCGGGGAGACCCAGTACTTC. It codes for CSAVRGTSGSGETQYF.

This chain joins TRBV20-1 and TRBJ1-2; D may be TRBD1 (5 bases). CDR1 and CDR2 from the germline V gene are DFQATT and SNEGSKA (reference sequence). The CDR3 is 13 residues long. V gave up 3 bases and J gave up 0 bases, with 8 bases separating them. Here the CDR3 reads CSARTESNYGYTF. DNA for the CDR3: TGCAGTGCTAGGACAGAGTCTAACTATGGCTACACCTTC.